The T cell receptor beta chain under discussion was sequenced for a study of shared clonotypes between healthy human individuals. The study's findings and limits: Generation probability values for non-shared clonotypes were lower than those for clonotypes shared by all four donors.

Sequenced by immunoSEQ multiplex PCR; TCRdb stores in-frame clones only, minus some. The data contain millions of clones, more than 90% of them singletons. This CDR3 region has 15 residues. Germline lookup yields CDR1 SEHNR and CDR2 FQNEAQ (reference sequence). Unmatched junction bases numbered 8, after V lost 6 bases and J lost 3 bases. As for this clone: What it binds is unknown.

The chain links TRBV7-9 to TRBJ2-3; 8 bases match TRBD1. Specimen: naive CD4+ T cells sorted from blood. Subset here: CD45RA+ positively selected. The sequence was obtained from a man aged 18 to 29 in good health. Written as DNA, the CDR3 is TGTGCCAGCAGTTCGGGGACAGGTAGTACAGATACGCAGTATTTT. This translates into CASSSGTGSTDTQYF. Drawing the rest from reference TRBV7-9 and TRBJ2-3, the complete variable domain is DTGVSQNPRHKITKRGQNVTFRCDPISEHNRLYWYRQTLGQGPEFLTYFQNEAQLEKSRLLSDRFSAERPKGSFSTLEIQRTEQGDSAMYLCASSSGTGSTDTQYFGPGTRLTVL.